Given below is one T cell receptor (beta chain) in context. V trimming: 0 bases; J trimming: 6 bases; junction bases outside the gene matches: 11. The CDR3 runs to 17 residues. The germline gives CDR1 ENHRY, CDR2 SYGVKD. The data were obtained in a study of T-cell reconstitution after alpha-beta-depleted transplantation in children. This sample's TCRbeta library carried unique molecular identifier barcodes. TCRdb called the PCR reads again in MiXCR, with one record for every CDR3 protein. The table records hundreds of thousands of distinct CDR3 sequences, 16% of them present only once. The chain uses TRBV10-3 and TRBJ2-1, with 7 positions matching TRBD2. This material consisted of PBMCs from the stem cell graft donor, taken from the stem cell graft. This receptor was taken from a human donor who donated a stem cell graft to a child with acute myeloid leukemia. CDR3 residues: CAISESQGTTPGNEQFF. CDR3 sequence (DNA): TGTGCCATCAGTGAGTCCCAAGGGACTACACCGGGCAATGAGCAGTTCTTC.